This T cell receptor beta chain originates from a study of blood T cell repertoires in COVID-19. Germline CDR1 LGHNA, CDR2 YNFKEQ. The V and J ends lost 2 bases and 2 bases, in that order; junction bases with no gene match: 7. The CDR3 has 17 amino acids. Original processing notes: Reference gene primer amplification gave nucleated cell count estimates. The repertoire was sequenced with immunoSEQ multiplex PCR; TCRdb's copy has only in-frame clones and lacks some. V and J calls and clone size are those listed in that table; D and trimming were worked out from the DNA. The repertoire has some 180,000 clones, about 80% of them found once; the top ten carry roughly 2%.

The chain employs TRBV4-2 and TRBJ2-2, with 8 nucleotides matching TRBD2. This TCR was recovered from a woman aged 80 or older with acute or convalescent COVID-19. Sequenced sample: peripheral blood. The CDR3 protein is CASSQTKAGGNTGELFF. As DNA, the CDR3 is TGTGCCAGCAGCCAAACCAAGGCGGGGGGAAACACCGGGGAGCTGTTTTTT.